This T cell receptor beta chain was sequenced in a study of PD-1 blockade in classical Hodgkin lymphoma. Study results and limitations: While CD8+ TCR diversity did not rise significantly by C4D1, CD4+ TCR diversity did. A reduction in baseline TCR diversity was reportedly seen in newly diagnosed patients relative to healthy donors. Those patients who began receiving nivolumab less than 1 year after ASCT had lower diversity, and they were excluded. Baseline diversity was lower in partial responders and progressors than complete responders.

Produced via immunoSEQ multiplex PCR; TCRdb's table is partial and in-frame only. The repertoire holds tens of thousands of clones, with around 87% as singletons. This clone was observed a few times. Its antigen is still unknown. Each and every patient relapsed after autologous stem cell transplantation, and patients got differing brentuximab vedotin exposure. The sequence was collected from a human donor with classical Hodgkin lymphoma. The source was peripheral blood mononuclear cells (PBMCs), collected at baseline.

The CDR3 here is CAARGIGSSYNSPLHF. The CDR3 nucleotides are TGTGCCGCCCGTGGCATTGGGAGCTCCTATAATTCACCCCTCCACTTT. The V call is TRBV10-3, the J call TRBJ1-6; D unresolved. Germline V lookup: CDR1 ENHRY, CDR2 SYGVKD. V lost 11 bases and J 0 bases, leaving 17 bases between the germline ends. This CDR3 spans 16 amino acids.